The subject of this entry is one T cell receptor (beta chain). The antigen is undetermined. High-throughput TCR beta sequencing covered peripheral CD8+ and CD4+ T cells. The data were taken from a study of CD8 T cells in Susac syndrome. CDR3 length: 13 amino acids. Looked up from germline, CDR1 is MNHEY and CDR2 is SVGEGT. The V and J ends lost 4 bases and 3 bases respectively, with 10 bases between them. The RNA, 0.5 to 1 ug, was put through reverse transcription using random hexamers. A multiplex approach, immunoSEQ multiplex PCR, amplified TCR beta CDR3 across 54 Vbeta and 13 Jbeta. TCRdb re-analysed the immunoSEQ multiplex PCR reads in MiXCR, keeping a single row per CDR3 protein. The table records more than 250,000 distinct CDR3 sequences, about 92% of them present only once. Study observations and caveats: The study recognized that its TCR sequencing and HLA analysis covered a relatively small number of individuals.

This chain connects TRBV6-2 or TRBV6-3 to TRBJ2-7; no clear D gene. Sequenced material: CD4+ T cells from PBMCs. This clonotype was sampled from a human donor with multiple sclerosis. CDR3 DNA: TGTGCCAGCAGTTTTCGCAGTTTCTACGAGCAGTACTTC. The encoded protein is CASSFRSFYEQYF.